These T cell receptor beta chains were read from a single sample in a study of blood T cell repertoires in COVID-19. Method: immunoSEQ multiplex PCR; TCRdb's copy keeps in-frame clones and lacks some. The repertoire consists of 400,000 to 550,000 clones, with roughly 90% occurring once and the leading ten covering 4% to 4.5%. Sequencing was carried out using peripheral blood. All receptors derive from a woman in her thirties with acute or convalescent COVID-19. CDR3s include the opening cysteine and the closing phenylalanine or tryptophan.

>TRBJ2-6|TRBV15
CATSRDQLNSGANVLTF
>TRBJ1-2|TRBV5-6
CASSLVEVGREDYGYTF
>TRBJ2-7|TRBV2
CASRSGGATYEQYF
>TRBJ1-6|TRBV13
CASSSGQARDPLHF
>TRBJ2-7|TRBV5-1
CASSPGTTFYEQYF
>TRBJ1-2|TRBV6-5
CASSYSWQGTYGYTF
>TRBJ2-2|TRBV4-1
CASSLGLNGELFF
>TRBJ2-7|TRBV6-5
CASSDSFFPTEYF
>TRBJ2-7|TRBV11-2
CASSPGGARLEQYF
>TRBJ2-2|TRBV6-5
CASLEGADTGELFF
>TRBJ2-3|TRBV7-2
CASSTTGATDTQYF
>TRBJ2-1|TRBV18
CASSPSRNEQFF
>TRBJ1-4|TRBV6-5
CASTLPRTGREKLFF
>TRBJ2-7|TRBV24-1
CATSDPGGDGDSTYEQYF
>TRBJ2-5|TRBV7-6
CASSLVSGVGETQYF
>TRBJ2-3|TRBV12-3/TRBV12-4
CASSLWLADTQYF
>TRBJ2-2|TRBV2
CASSDGRGGPGELFF
>TRBJ1-4|TRBV5-8
CASSLAGLSLRGEKLFF
>TRBJ1-5|TRBV2
CASSRQGRQSGPQHF
>TRBJ2-7|TRBV6-1
CASSETGYEQYF
>TRBJ2-7|TRBV11-2
CASSVDSEQYF
>TRBJ1-2|TRBV5-5
CASTPSRGAPRDNYGYTF
>TRBJ2-5|TRBV14
CASSRRKLAGSLQETQYF
>TRBJ2-7|TRBV6-5
CASTKRGGPYEQYF
>TRBJ2-6|TRBV3-1/TRBV3-2
CASSGGAVHSGANVLTF
>TRBJ2-7|TRBV6-5
CASNSGVGWSYEQYF
>TRBJ2-5|TRBV30
CAWRSKQGPETQYF
>TRBJ1-1|TRBV7-2
CASSKRLVAGGNTEAFF
>TRBJ2-7|TRBV21-1
CASSKDGSSYEQYF
>TRBJ1-1|TRBV10-3
CAIRGTENTEAFF
>TRBJ1-6|TRBV19
CASSMGARVNSPLHF
>TRBJ1-4|TRBV7-9
CASSLGTGGSTTNEKLFF
>TRBJ2-7|TRBV6-5
CASSYGPEQYF
>TRBJ2-2|TRBV5-1
CASSWAGDTGELFF
>TRBJ2-5|TRBV13
CASSAKYPGTQYF
>TRBJ1-2|TRBV7-9
CASSLYDREDYGYTF
>TRBJ2-7|TRBV2
CASKLDRSYEQYF
>TRBJ2-3|TRBV9
CASSVSSSRASDTQYF
>TRBJ2-7|TRBV6-5
CASSPTGGVTYEQYF
>TRBJ2-5|TRBV4-2
CASSHQLGTSGGETQYF
>TRBJ1-4|TRBV15
CATSRGTTTNEKLFF
>TRBJ2-2|TRBV5-1
CASSRDRGIPGELFF
>TRBJ2-2|TRBV4-1
CASSHLEVNTGELFF
>TRBJ2-7|TRBV6-6
CASSGTGRGEQYF
>TRBJ2-7|TRBV7-9
CATQDISYEQYF
>TRBJ2-3|TRBV7-8
CASSVAGTGSTDTQYF
>TRBJ2-7|TRBV19
CASSIEVQGASYEQYF
>TRBJ2-7|TRBV7-2
CASSFAPGKSYEQYF
>TRBJ1-1|TRBV6-5
CASTVGLGASTEAFF
>TRBJ2-1|TRBV9
CASSVEGRVNGNEQFF
>TRBJ1-2|TRBV30
CAWSGGQGMAYGYTF
>TRBJ2-2|TRBV18
CASSPTGGFGGELFF
>TRBJ2-1|TRBV10-2
CASSFGRGDYNEQFF